The present T cell receptor beta chain was sequenced within a study of T-cell reconstitution after alpha-beta-depleted transplantation in children. From germline, CDR1 is MNHEY and CDR2 SMNVEV (reference sequence). The CDR3 is 16 amino acids. V lost 5 bases, J lost 2 bases, and 8 bases stayed unmatched. Unique molecular identifiers were incorporated into the prepared TCRbeta library. TCRdb analysed the PCR reads with MiXCR anew, one entry per CDR3 protein. The sample has around 450,000 distinct CDR3 sequences, over 40% seen once. This clonotype was seen more than once but under ten times. The TCR sequence derives from a girl aged 2-9 years with aplastic anemia, due to receive a stem cell transplant. The chain employs TRBV27 and TRBJ2-2; 7 bases are shared with TRBD2. The sample here was PBMCs, taken before TCRalphabeta/CD19-depleted stem cell transplant. As DNA, the CDR3 is TGTGCCAGCAGTCCCCGGGGAGGGAGAAACACCGGGGAGCTGTTTTTT. It specifies CASSPRGGRNTGELFF.